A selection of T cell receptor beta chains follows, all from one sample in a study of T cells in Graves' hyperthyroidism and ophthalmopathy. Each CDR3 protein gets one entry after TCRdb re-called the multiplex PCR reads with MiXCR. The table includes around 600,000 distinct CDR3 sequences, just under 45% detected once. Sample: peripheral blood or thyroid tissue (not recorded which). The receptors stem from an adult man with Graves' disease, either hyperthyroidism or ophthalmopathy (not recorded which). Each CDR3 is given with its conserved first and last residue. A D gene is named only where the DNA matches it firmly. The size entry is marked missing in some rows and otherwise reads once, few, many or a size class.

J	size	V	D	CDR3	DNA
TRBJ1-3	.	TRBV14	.	CASSPQGNTGNTIYF	TGTGCCAGCAGCCCGCAGGGCAATACTGGAAACACCATATATTTT
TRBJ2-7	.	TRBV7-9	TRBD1	CVGSYPSGTGGEQYF	TGTGTCGGCAGCTATCCCTCCGGGACAGGGGGCGAGCAGTACTTC
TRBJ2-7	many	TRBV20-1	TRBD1	CSARGQGPYEQYF	TGCAGTGCTAGAGGACAGGGACCCTACGAGCAGTACTTC
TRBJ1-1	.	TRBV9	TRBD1	CASSDGTGRSAEAFF	TGTGCCAGCAGCGACGGGACAGGGAGGAGTGCTGAAGCTTTCTTT
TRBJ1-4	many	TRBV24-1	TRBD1	CATSDSGTAEKLFF	TGTGCCACCAGTGACTCGGGGACAGCTGAAAAACTGTTTTTT
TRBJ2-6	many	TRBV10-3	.	CAISGTATIQGAGANVLTF	TGTGCCATCAGTGGCACCGCGACGATACAGGGTGCTGGGGCCAACGTCCTGACTTTC
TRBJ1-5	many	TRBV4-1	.	CASSQGDQPQHF	TGCGCCAGCAGCCAAGGGGACCAGCCCCAGCATTTT
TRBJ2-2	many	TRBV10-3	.	CATSVAANTGELFF	TGTGCCACCTCGGTAGCGGCGAACACCGGGGAGCTGTTTTTT
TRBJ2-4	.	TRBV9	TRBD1	CASSAGTGPKNIQYF	TGTGCCAGCAGCGCCGGGACAGGACCGAAAAACATTCAGTACTTC
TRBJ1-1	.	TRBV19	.	CASRYGADTEAFF	TGTGCCAGTCGGTACGGCGCCGACACTGAAGCTTTCTTT
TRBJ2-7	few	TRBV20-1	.	CSARPDPATGQYF	TGCAGTGCTAGACCCGACCCCGCGACAGGGCAGTACTTC
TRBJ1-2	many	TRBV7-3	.	CASSPGAGYGYTF	TGTGCCAGCAGCCCCGGGGCTGGCTATGGCTACACCTTC
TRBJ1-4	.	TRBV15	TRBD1	CATSKQGAANEKLFF	TGTGCCACCAGTAAACAGGGGGCGGCTAATGAAAAACTGTTTTTT
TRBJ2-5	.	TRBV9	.	CASSESGGNQETQYF	TGTGCCAGCAGCGAATCTGGGGGAAACCAAGAGACCCAGTACTTC